A single sample gave rise to the 25 T cell receptor beta chains below, sequenced in a study of shared clonotypes between healthy human individuals (dated by TCRdb to about 2020). Receptor libraries were prepared by the immunoSEQ multiplex PCR assay. In its TCRdb copy, this immuneACCESS table keeps in-frame sequences only and misses some clones. Where compared with another copy, unresolved V genes explain less than half of these, and the others have no known cause. Recorded for this sample are 2 million to 2.5 million clones; approximately 94% of them occurred a single time. The ten most abundant clones make up roughly 1% of the sample. For the CD8 naive samples, CD45RO-negative cells were positively selected for CCR7, yielding a CD45RA+CCR7+ population from which TemRA cells were excluded. The sample consisted of naive CD8+ T cells sorted from blood. Taken with the paper, the label for cell subset or site translates to: CD45RA+CCR7+. These receptors originate from a man in his late teens or twenties in good health.

This clone is a singleton in its sample. V usage is TRBV5-1 and J usage is TRBJ1-5; D gene ambiguous. V was clipped by 4 bases and J by 7 bases, with 12 bases between them. This CDR3 is 13 amino acids long. Germline assignment: CDR1 SGHRS and CDR2 YFSETQ. CDR3 coding DNA: TGCGCCAGCAGCGAGGAGGGCAGCCAGCCCCAGCATTTT. This codes for CASSEEGSQPQHF.

The V and J genes are TRBV6-6 and TRBJ2-7; 8 bases are a match to TRBD2. The CDR3 covers 14 residues. The V gene's germline CDR1 is MNHNY and CDR2 SVGAGI (reference sequence). Germline trimming cut 0 bases from V and 4 bases from J; bases unmatched to any gene: 2. This CDR3 is CASSYSTSEYEQYF. DNA for the CDR3: TGTGCCAGCAGTTACTCGACTAGCGAGTACGAGCAGTACTTC.

The chain links TRBV27 to TRBJ2-5; D unclear. The V gene lost 5 bases and the J gene lost 5 bases, with 18 bases spanning the gap. Germline assignment: CDR1 MNHEY and CDR2 SMNVEV (reference sequence). The CDR3 runs 15 residues. The CDR3 DNA sequence: TGTGCCAGCAGTCATACCCCGGAGCGTCTGGAGACCCAGTACTTC. This translates into CASSHTPERLETQYF.

The chain couples TRBV4-1 to TRBJ1-4; D unclear. CDR1 and CDR2 from the germline V gene are MGHRA and YSYEKL. Deletions cut 6 bases from V and 6 bases from J, with 11 bases between. The CDR3 runs 13 residues. CDR3 coding DNA: TGCGCCAGCAGTGATAGGGTTTATGAAAAACTGTTTTTT. This codes for CASSDRVYEKLFF.

This chain joins TRBV27 and TRBJ2-5; 9 nucleotides align to TRBD2. The CDR3 covers 15 residues. Germline values: CDR1 MNHEY, CDR2 SMNVEV (reference sequence). V gave up 3 bases and J gave up 5 bases; unmatched junction bases: 7. The DNA of the CDR3 is TGTGCCAGCAGTTTTGTAGCGGGGGCCCTTGAGACCCAGTACTTC. It codes for CASSFVAGALETQYF.

V and J are TRBV4-2 and TRBJ2-3; D is unresolved. Germline CDR1 reads LGHNA; CDR2 reads YNFKEQ. The CDR3 loop spans 14 amino acids. The ends were cut back, 1 base at V and 6 bases at J, with 11 bases in the middle. In DNA form, the CDR3 reads TGTGCCAGCAGCCAAGCAGTGATGACGGATACGCAGTATTTT. Translated, it gives CASSQAVMTDTQYF.

The gene calls are TRBV7-6 and TRBJ2-1; possibly TRBD2 for D (5 bases). Germline V gene data show CDR1 as SGHVS and CDR2 as FNYEAQ. Trimming took off 2 bases at V and 3 bases at J, with 8 bases between the two ends. The CDR3 has 14 amino acids. The CDR3: CASSLTSGYNEQFF. The CDR3 bases are TGTGCCAGCAGCTTAACCAGCGGCTACAATGAGCAGTTCTTC.

The chain recombines TRBV13 with TRBJ2-3, with D perhaps matching TRBD1 (5 bases). With 0 bases removed from V and 2 bases from J, the gap between germline ends came to 6 bases. Germline CDR1 PRHDT, CDR2 FYEKMQ (reference sequence). There are 14 residues in the CDR3. The chain's CDR3 is CASSLGTATDTQYF. The DNA for the CDR3 is TGTGCCAGCAGCTTAGGGACAGCCACAGATACGCAGTATTTT.

The J gene is TRBJ2-3, the V gene TRBV28; 7 bases are a match to TRBD1. Per germline, CDR1 MDHEN and CDR2 SYDVKM. The CDR3 loop spans 15 amino acids. Trimming cost V 5 bases and J 6 bases; bases outside gene matches: 11. The chain's CDR3 is CASSPDREGRDTQYF. CDR3 bases: TGTGCCAGCAGTCCAGACAGGGAAGGCCGGGATACGCAGTATTTT.

The chain has TRBV19 and TRBJ2-7, with D unclear. Trimming cost V 0 bases and J 5 bases, with 20 bases left between them. This CDR3 contains 17 residues. Per germline, CDR1 LNHDA and CDR2 SQIVND (reference sequence). The CDR3 region has the DNA TGTGCCAGTAGTATAGAGGGTCCCACCCGAGAGAGTGACGAGCAGTACTTC. Encoded protein: CASSIEGPTRESDEQYF.

The chain couples TRBV10-2 to TRBJ2-5; D is unresolved. Trimming left V 3 bases short and J 5 bases short, with 10 bases between. The CDR3 is made up of 13 amino acids. Per the germline V gene, CDR1 is WSHSY and CDR2 is SAAADI. DNA for the CDR3: TGCGCCAGCAGTGATGGCAATATTGAGACCCAGTACTTC. Translation gives CASSDGNIETQYF.

The chain joins TRBV4-1 to TRBJ2-7; maybe TRBD2 (6 bases). The germline gives CDR1 MGHRA, CDR2 YSYEKL. With 1 base removed from V and 6 bases from J, the gap between germline ends came to 13 bases. CDR3 length: 14 amino acids. As DNA, the CDR3 is TGCGCCAGCAGCCAAGTCTTGGGAGGCAGCGAGCAGTACTTC. This codes for CASSQVLGGSEQYF.

This CDR3 reads CASSLFQGDTEAFF. The CDR3 coding sequence is TGTGCCAGCAGCTTGTTTCAGGGGGACACTGAAGCTTTCTTT. The chain recombines TRBV5-4 with TRBJ1-1; 7 positions agree with TRBD1. The germline CDR1 and CDR2 sequences are SGHNT and YYREEE (reference sequence). The CDR3 loop spans 14 amino acids. V lost 1 base to trimming and J lost 3 bases; unmatched junction nucleotides: 3.

Details on this clone: The same CDR3 also results from other DNA sequences found in this sample. The genes are TRBV30 and TRBJ1-5; D ambiguous. The V gene lost 5 bases and the J gene lost 0 bases, with 11 bases spanning the gap. CDR3 length equals 14 residues. Germline lookup yields CDR1 GTSNPN and CDR2 SVGIG (reference sequence). The CDR3 here is CAWGYENSNQPQHF. Here the CDR3 DNA reads TGTGCCTGGGGGTATGAGAATAGCAATCAGCCCCAGCATTTT. Full variable domain (missing parts from reference TRBV30 and TRBJ1-5): SQTIHQWPATLVQPVGSPLSLECTVEGTSNPNLYWYRQAAGRGLQLLFYSVGIGQISSEVPQNLSASRPQDRQFILSSKKLLLSDSGFYLCAWGYENSNQPQHFGDGTRLSIL.

This chain links TRBV6-5 with TRBJ2-7; D remains unclear. Germline CDR1 reads MNHEY; CDR2 reads SVGAGI. Trimming cost V 5 bases and J 0 bases, with 11 bases left between them. There are 14 residues in the CDR3. CDR3 residues: CASSRNWSSYEQYF. DNA for the CDR3: TGTGCCAGCAGTAGGAACTGGAGCTCCTACGAGCAGTACTTC.

This sequence joins TRBV11-2 and TRBJ2-5; 8 bases fit TRBD2. V was pared by 4 bases and J by 4 bases, with 8 bases of the junction left unmatched. The CDR3 has 15 residues. Germline assignment: CDR1 SGHAT and CDR2 FQNNGV. The CDR3 DNA reads as TGTGCCAGCAGCTCCGGCTGGGCGGGGGGAGAGACCCAGTACTTC. Protein: CASSSGWAGGETQYF.

The chain uses TRBV4-2 and TRBJ2-2, with D tentatively TRBD1 (6 bases). CDR3 length: 14 residues. Germline-derived CDR1 and CDR2 are LGHNA and YNFKEQ. Trimming pared 4 bases from V and 5 bases from J, leaving 11 bases between. CDR3 in amino acids: CASSPSQGTGELFF. CDR3 sequence (DNA): TGTGCCAGCAGCCCATCCCAGGGGACCGGGGAGCTGTTTTTT.

Comments on this clone: This sample includes further DNA sequences coding for the same CDR3. In DNA form, the CDR3 reads TGTGCCAGCAGTTTACGGTCTTACGAGCAGTACTTC. This encodes CASSLRSYEQYF. V and J are TRBV28 and TRBJ2-7; D gene ambiguous. Trimming cost V 2 bases and J 4 bases, with 6 bases left between them. The germline V gene encodes CDR1 MDHEN and CDR2 SYDVKM. The CDR3 is made up of 12 amino acids.

The chain links TRBV29-1 to TRBJ2-3; D gene uncertain. The CDR3 is made up of 13 amino acids. Germline-derived CDR1 and CDR2 are SQVTM and ANQGSEA. Deletions cut 2 bases from V and 0 bases from J, with 6 bases between. This CDR3 is CSVEIDSTDTQYF. The CDR3, as DNA: TGCAGCGTTGAAATAGATAGCACAGATACGCAGTATTTT.

V and J are TRBV4-3 and TRBJ2-7; D is unresolved. Between the trimmed V and J ends, which lost 0 bases and 6 bases, there was a span of 12 bases. Germline V gene data show CDR1 as LGHNA and CDR2 as YSLEER. This CDR3 is built from 14 residues. CDR3: CASSQDVLRAEQYF. CDR3 nucleotide sequence: TGCGCCAGCAGCCAAGATGTTTTAAGGGCCGAGCAGTACTTC.

The V gene is TRBV7-9, the J gene TRBJ2-3; no clear D gene. V was trimmed by 5 bases and J by 3 bases, leaving 9 bases between them. Germline assignment: CDR1 SEHNR and CDR2 FQNEAQ (reference sequence). The CDR3 runs 13 residues. Here the CDR3 reads CASSSHKTDTQYF. CDR3 in DNA: TGTGCCAGCAGCAGCCACAAGACAGATACGCAGTATTTT.

This chain links TRBV5-1 with TRBJ2-1, with D perhaps given as TRBD1 or TRBD2 (6 bases each). The CDR3 covers 15 residues. Trimming pared 4 bases from V and 4 bases from J, leaving 15 bases between. Germline CDR1 reads SGHRS; CDR2 reads YFSETQ. The CDR3 loop reads CASSPDGGLYNEQFF. The CDR3 DNA sequence: TGCGCCAGCAGCCCCGATGGGGGGCTGTACAATGAGCAGTTCTTC. The whole variable domain, remainder taken from reference TRBV5-1 and TRBJ2-1, is KAGVTQTPRYLIKTRGQQVTLSCSPISGHRSVSWYQQTPGQGLQFLFEYFSETQRNKGNFPGRFSGRQFSNSRSEMNVSTLELGDSALYLCASSPDGGLYNEQFFGPGTRLTVL.

The chain has TRBV7-2 and TRBJ2-3, with 12 bases matching TRBD1. V trimming: 1 base; J trimming: 3 bases; junction bases outside the gene matches: 2. Germline V gene sequence: CDR1 SGHTA, CDR2 FQGNSA. The CDR3 loop spans 16 amino acids. This chain's CDR3 is CASSLEGQGATDTQYF. The CDR3 bases are TGTGCCAGCAGCTTAGAGGGACAGGGGGCAACAGATACGCAGTATTTT.

CDR3 sequence: CASRGIAGGTDTQYF. The CDR3 DNA reads as TGTGCCAGCAGGGGAATAGCGGGGGGCACAGATACGCAGTATTTT. The chain employs TRBV6-5 and TRBJ2-3; 9 bases agree with TRBD2. The CDR3 extends over 15 amino acids. Trimming removed 6 bases from V and 1 base from J; junction bases left unmatched: 5. CDR1 is MNHEY and CDR2 is SVGAGI in the germline V gene.

The CDR3 sequence is CASSPERETTYEQYF. The CDR3 bases are TGTGCCAGCTCACCAGAGCGGGAGACTACCTACGAGCAGTACTTC. V and J are TRBV18 and TRBJ2-7; 8 bases are a match to TRBD2. The trim removed 2 bases at V and 2 bases at J, leaving 5 bases unmatched. This CDR3 contains 15 residues. Germline V CDR1 and CDR2: KGHSH, LQKENI.